This T cell receptor beta chain stems from a study of shared T cell receptors in the human thymus (dated by TCRdb to about 2021). As for the study more broadly: The study examined how self-reactive, shared T-cell receptor alpha chains are generated in the human thymus.

Remarks on this clone: Its antigen remains unidentified. No quality values exist for individual bases; no much larger clone is one base distant.

Inclusive of the bounding cysteine and phenylalanine, the CDR3 is 14 residues long. The retained sequence is limited to the CDR3, 42 bases, with the frame set at the first base. Germline trimming amounts to 4 bases on V and 4 bases on J, with 2 as the count of junction bases outside the gene matches. The germline V gene encodes CDR1 SGHRS and CDR2 YFSETQ. The method behind the library was the immunoSEQ multiplex PCR assay. TCRdb stores this immuneACCESS table with in-frame sequences only. Part of the clones is absent; in the studies checked, under half of the shortfall reflects unresolved V genes, and no reason is known for the rest. The sample yields almost 550,000 clones; around 78% were counted once. Around 0.013% of the sample lies in the top ten. The sample was also reused in another study, on human thymus T cells. The second study, in turn, reports: The donors were immunologically healthy infants in Finland who had open corrective cardiac surgery for congenital heart defects. Thymus tissue was collected as surgical resects that were removed during corrective cardiac surgery. Biased V and J gene segment usage appeared to be present in both thymic and peripheral blood repertoires. The related research reported highly overlapping thymic TCR repertoires among unrelated individuals. The study characterized TCR alpha and beta repertoires from about 8 infant thymus samples and a few related peripheral blood samples. The cohort included about 6 male and a couple of female infants, with donor ages spanning 7 to 244 days. Thymocytes were freed from the tissue by mechanical means and kept at -70 degrees C as pellets of roughly 9.5-31 million cells. Genomic DNA was extracted from frozen cell pellets with a QIAsymphony instrument. TCRB and TCRAD loci were amplified from a standardized quantity of quality-controlled genomic DNA using the immunoSEQ multiplex PCR assay. The amplicons covered the V(D)J region and were long enough to include the CDR3 and to identify the V and J genes. The amplicons were sequenced on an Illumina platform via the commercial immunoSEQ service. Corrections for primer bias and sequencing errors followed previously described methods, while TCRAD and TCRB definitions were based on the IMGT database. Analysis of the repertoires was done with immunoSEQ Analyzer 3.0 and VDJTools and included basic statistics, V/J segment usage, diversity estimates, rarefaction and pairwise overlap. Diversity was estimated using the Chao1, ChaoE, Efron-Thisted, Shannon and inverse Simpson indices, and was also estimated on datasets down-sampled to the size of the smallest sample. Repertoire overlap used strict matching of CDR3 nucleotide sequence, V gene and J gene, with Jaccard-based multidimensional scaling clustering. On average, thymus samples gave 750,000 to 1,000,000 unique TCRB clonotypes, whereas blood samples gave roughly 86,000.

Sequencing was performed on thymocytes. The clonotype comes from a boy under three years old with a congenital heart defect. Donor details come from another sample of the same person, matched by shared clones. The chain joins TRBV5-1 to TRBJ2-1; 10 middle bases align to TRBD2. For the CDR3, the sequence is CASSPTSGYNEQFF. The nucleotide sequence reads as follows: TGCGCCAGCAGCCCGACTAGCGGGTACAATGAGCAGTTCTTC.